The present entry profiles one TCR beta chain with its context. This CDR3 has 14 residues. V lost 6 bases and J lost 0, with 8 bases in between. In germline, CDR1 is MNHNS, CDR2 SASEGT. These data belong to a study of T-cell reconstitution after alpha-beta-depleted transplantation in children. Construction of the TCRbeta library involved unique molecular identifiers. MiXCR was run by TCRdb on the PCR reads, yielding one entry per CDR3 protein. The data show 350,000 to 400,000 distinct CDR3 sequences, 10% to 15% seen once. The V call is TRBV6-1, the J call TRBJ1-4; D is ambiguous. Sequenced material: PBMCs, taken from the stem cell graft. The receptor's source is a human donor who donated a stem cell graft to a child with Fanconi anemia. As DNA, the CDR3 is TGTGCCAGCAGAGAACAACCAACTAATGAAAAACTGTTTTTT. The encoded protein is CASREQPTNEKLFF.